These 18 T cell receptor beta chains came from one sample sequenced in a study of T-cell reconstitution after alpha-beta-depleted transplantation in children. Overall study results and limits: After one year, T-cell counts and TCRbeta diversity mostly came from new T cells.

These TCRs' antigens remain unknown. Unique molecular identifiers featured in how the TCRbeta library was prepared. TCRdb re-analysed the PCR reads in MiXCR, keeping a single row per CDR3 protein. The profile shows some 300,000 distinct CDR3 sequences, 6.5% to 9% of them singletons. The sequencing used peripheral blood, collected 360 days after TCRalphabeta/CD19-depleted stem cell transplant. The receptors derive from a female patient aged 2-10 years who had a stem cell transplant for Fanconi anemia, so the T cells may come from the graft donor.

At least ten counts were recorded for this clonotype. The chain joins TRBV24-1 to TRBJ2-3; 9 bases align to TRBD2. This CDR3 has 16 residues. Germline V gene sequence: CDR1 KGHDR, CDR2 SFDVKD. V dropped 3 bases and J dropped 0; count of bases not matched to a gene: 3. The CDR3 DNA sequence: TGTGCCACCAGTGATGTCCTAGCGGGGAGCACAGATACGCAGTATTTT. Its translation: CATSDVLAGSTDTQYF.

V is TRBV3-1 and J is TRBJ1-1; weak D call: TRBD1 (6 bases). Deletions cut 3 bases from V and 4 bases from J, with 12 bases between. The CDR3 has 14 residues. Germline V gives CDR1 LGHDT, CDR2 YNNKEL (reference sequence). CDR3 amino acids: CASSHGQPVTEAFF. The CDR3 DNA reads TGTGCCAGCAGCCATGGACAGCCGGTCACTGAAGCTTTCTTT.

For the CDR3, the DNA is TGTGCCAGCAGTTACTCGAGCGGCCTCTCTGGAAACACCATATATTTT. Encoded protein: CASSYSSGLSGNTIYF. The chain carries TRBV6-2 or TRBV6-3 and TRBJ1-3, with D unclear. CDR3 length: 16 amino acids. CDR1 is MNHEY, CDR2 SVGEGT, per germline. V lost 0 bases to trimming and J lost 0 bases, with 9 bases between them.

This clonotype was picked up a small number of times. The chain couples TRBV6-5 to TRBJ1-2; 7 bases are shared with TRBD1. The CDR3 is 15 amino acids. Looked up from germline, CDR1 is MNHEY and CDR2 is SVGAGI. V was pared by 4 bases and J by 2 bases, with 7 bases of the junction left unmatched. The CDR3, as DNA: TGTGCCAGCAGTTCCCCGGGACAGCCGAACTATGGCTACACCTTC. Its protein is CASSSPGQPNYGYTF.

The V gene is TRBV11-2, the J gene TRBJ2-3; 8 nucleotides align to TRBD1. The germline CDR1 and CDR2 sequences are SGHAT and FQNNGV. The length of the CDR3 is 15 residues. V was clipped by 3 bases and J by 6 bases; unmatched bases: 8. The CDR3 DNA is TGTGCCAGCAGCTTTCAGGGGGCTACTCCGGATACGCAGTATTTT. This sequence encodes CASSFQGATPDTQYF.

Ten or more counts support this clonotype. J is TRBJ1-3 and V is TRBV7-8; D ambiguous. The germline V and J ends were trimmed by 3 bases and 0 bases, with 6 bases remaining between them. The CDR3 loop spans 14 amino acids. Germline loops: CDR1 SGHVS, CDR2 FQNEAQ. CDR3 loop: CASSFGYSGNTIYF. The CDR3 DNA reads TGTGCCAGCAGCTTTGGGTACTCTGGAAACACCATATATTTT.

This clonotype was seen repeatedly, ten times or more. In nucleotides, the CDR3 is TGCGCCAGCAGCAGAGTCAGGGGGAGCTCCTACGAGCAGTACTTC. Protein product: CASSRVRGSSYEQYF. This chain uses TRBV5-1 with TRBJ2-7; 7 bases line up with TRBD1. The J segment lost 0 bases and the V segment lost 4 bases, leaving 7 bases of the junction unmatched. Germline assignment: CDR1 SGHRS and CDR2 YFSETQ. The CDR3 sequence is 15 residues long.

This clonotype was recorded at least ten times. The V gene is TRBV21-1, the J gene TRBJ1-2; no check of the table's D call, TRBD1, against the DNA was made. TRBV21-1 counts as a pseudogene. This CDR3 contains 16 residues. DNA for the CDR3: TGTGCCAGCAGCCCGCTAGACAGGGGGCGAGGCTATGGCTACACCTTC. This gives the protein CASSPLDRGRGYGYTF.

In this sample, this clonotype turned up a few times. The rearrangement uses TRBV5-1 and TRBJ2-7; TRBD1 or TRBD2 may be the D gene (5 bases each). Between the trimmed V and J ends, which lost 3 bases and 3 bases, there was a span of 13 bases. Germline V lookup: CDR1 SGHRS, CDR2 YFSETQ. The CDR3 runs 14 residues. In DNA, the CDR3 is TGCGCCAGCAGCTGGGGGACGGCAAACTACGAGCAGTACTTC. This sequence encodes CASSWGTANYEQYF.

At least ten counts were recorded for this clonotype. The CDR3 region is CASVKGTEYNSPLHF. In nucleotides, the CDR3 is TGTGCCAGCGTTAAGGGGACGGAGTATAATTCACCCCTCCACTTT. This chain links TRBV7-9 with TRBJ1-6; possible D gene TRBD1, 5 bases. This CDR3 comprises 15 residues. Germline loops: CDR1 SEHNR, CDR2 FQNEAQ (reference sequence). Trimming shortened V by 8 bases and J by 4 bases, and 15 bases separated the two germline ends.

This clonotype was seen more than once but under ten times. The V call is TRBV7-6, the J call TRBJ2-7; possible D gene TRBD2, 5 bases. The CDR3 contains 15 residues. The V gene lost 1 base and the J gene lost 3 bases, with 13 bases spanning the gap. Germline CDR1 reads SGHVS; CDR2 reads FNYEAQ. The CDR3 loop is CASSLGPGRDYEQYF. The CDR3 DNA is TGTGCCAGCAGCTTAGGGCCTGGACGGGACTACGAGCAGTACTTC.

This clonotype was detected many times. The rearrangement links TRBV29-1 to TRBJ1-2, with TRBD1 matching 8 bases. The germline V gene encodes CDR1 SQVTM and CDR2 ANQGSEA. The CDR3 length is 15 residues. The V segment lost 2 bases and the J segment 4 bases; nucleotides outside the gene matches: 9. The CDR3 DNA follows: TGCAGCGTTGAATTGGTCAGGGGGCTTCCCTATGGCTACACCTTC. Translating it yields CSVELVRGLPYGYTF.

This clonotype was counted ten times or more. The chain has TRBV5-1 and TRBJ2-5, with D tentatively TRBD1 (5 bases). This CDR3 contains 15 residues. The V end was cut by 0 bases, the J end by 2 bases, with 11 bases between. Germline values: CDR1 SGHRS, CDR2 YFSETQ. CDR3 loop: CASSLAGAAQETQYF. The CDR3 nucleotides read TGCGCCAGCAGCTTGGCTGGGGCGGCTCAAGAGACCCAGTACTTC.

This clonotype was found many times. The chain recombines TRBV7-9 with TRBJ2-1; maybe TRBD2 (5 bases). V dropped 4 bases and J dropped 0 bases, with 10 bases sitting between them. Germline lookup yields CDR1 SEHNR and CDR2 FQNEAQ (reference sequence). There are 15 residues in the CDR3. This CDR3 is CASSWVGDSYNEQFF. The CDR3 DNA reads TGTGCCAGCAGCTGGGTCGGGGACTCCTACAATGAGCAGTTCTTC.

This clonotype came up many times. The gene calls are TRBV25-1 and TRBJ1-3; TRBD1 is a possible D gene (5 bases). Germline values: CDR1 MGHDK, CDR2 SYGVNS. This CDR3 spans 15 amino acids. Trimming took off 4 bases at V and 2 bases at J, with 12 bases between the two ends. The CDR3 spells CASSGRVSPGNTIYF. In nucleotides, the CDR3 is TGTGCCAGCAGTGGCAGGGTATCTCCTGGAAACACCATATATTTT.

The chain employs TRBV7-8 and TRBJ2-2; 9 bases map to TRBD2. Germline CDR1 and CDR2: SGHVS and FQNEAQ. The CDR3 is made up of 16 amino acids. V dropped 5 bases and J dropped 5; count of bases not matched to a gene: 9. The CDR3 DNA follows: TGTGCCAGCAGCCTTCAGGCGGGAGGGCCAACCGGGGAGCTGTTTTTT. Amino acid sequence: CASSLQAGGPTGELFF.

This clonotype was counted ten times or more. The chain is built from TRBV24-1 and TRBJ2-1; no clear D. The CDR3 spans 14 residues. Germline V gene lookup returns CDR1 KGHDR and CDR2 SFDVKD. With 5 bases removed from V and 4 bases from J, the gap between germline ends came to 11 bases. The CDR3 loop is CATSALDRYNEQFF. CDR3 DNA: TGTGCCACCAGTGCGCTAGATCGATACAATGAGCAGTTCTTC.

This CDR3 is CAWSPLRGYNEQFF. The CDR3 DNA reads as TGTGCCTGGAGTCCGCTCAGAGGCTACAATGAGCAGTTCTTC. This rearrangement joins TRBV30 to TRBJ2-1, with D uncertain. Looked up from germline, CDR1 is GTSNPN and CDR2 is SVGIG (reference sequence). This CDR3 comprises 14 residues. V was cut by 2 bases and J by 3 bases, with 11 bases left in between.